One and the same sample provided the 9 T cell receptor beta chains below, sequenced in a study of CD8+CD57+ T cells in acquired aplastic anemia. Profiling that covered TCR beta VDJ and CDR3 relied on genomic DNA as its template. TCRdb reprocessed the reads with MiXCR, giving one entry per CDR3 protein. In the table there are fewer than 300,000 distinct CDR3 sequences, approximately 80% of which are singletons. Patients included in sequencing had previously demonstrated CD8+CD57+ cell expansion by flow cytometry. Sequenced material: sorted CD4+, CD8+, or CD8+CD57+ T cells (not recorded which) from PBMCs. All receptors derive from a human donor with aplastic anemia.

This clonotype was seen only once. J is TRBJ1-6 and V is TRBV5-4; 7 bases align to TRBD1. Germline CDR1 reads SGHNT; CDR2 reads YYREEE (reference sequence). J lost 5 bases, V lost 2 bases, and 4 bases had no gene match. This CDR3 has 15 residues. The CDR3: CASSFEGANNSPLHF. CDR3 DNA sequence: TGTGCCAGCAGCTTTGAGGGGGCCAATAATTCACCCCTCCACTTT.

In the case of this clonotype: An end of the junction differs from the germline gene, which may be a read error. This sequence joins TRBV4-3 and TRBJ1-1; 8 positions agree with TRBD1. The germline CDR1 and CDR2 sequences are LGHNA and YSLEER. This CDR3 is 15 amino acids long. The CDR3 is CASSEEDRVSTEAFF. The CDR3 nucleotides read TGCGCCAGCAGCGAAGAGGACAGGGTGAGCACTGAAGCTTTCTTT.

The chain has TRBV20-1 and TRBJ1-6; no clear D. Deletions cut 0 bases from V and 9 bases from J, with 21 bases between. CDR1 is DFQATT and CDR2 is SNEGSKA in the germline V gene (reference sequence). The CDR3 contains 17 residues. Here the CDR3 DNA reads TGCAGTGCTAGAGATCCCGCAGGCCCCAATTTGTCTTCACCCCTCCACTTT. The encoded protein is CSARDPAGPNLSSPLHF.

V is TRBV2 and J is TRBJ2-3, with D perhaps TRBD1 or TRBD2 (6 bases each). V was clipped by 8 bases and J by 14 bases, with 23 bases between them. Germline V gene lookup returns CDR1 SNHLY and CDR2 FYNNEI. The CDR3 totals 13 residues. The CDR3 is CASGGGDRDEPYF. DNA of the CDR3: TGTGCCAGCGGGGGCGGGGACCGGGATGAGCCGTATTTT.

This chain uses TRBV7-2 with TRBJ2-3; D possibly corresponds to TRBD2 (7 bases). V shed 1 base and J shed 11 bases, with 19 bases lying between them. The germline V gene encodes CDR1 SGHTA and CDR2 FQGNSA. This CDR3 comprises 15 residues. In nucleotides, the CDR3 is TGTGCCAGCAGCTTAGGGGGGGGCGTCACAGCTAAGCAGTATTTT. Protein: CASSLGGGVTAKQYF.

The chain carries TRBV5-1 and TRBJ2-5, with 7 nucleotides matching TRBD1. With V trimmed by 1 base and J by 2 bases, 8 bases remained unmatched. The CDR3 spans 16 residues. CDR1 and CDR2 from the germline V gene are SGHRS and YFSETQ. CDR3 sequence (DNA): TGCGCCAGCAGCTTGTTTAGGACAGGATCACAAGAGACCCAGTACTTC. It translates to CASSLFRTGSQETQYF.

The V and J genes are TRBV7-6 and TRBJ1-2; no clear D. The V and J ends lost 5 bases and 0 bases respectively, with 13 bases between them. This CDR3 spans 15 amino acids. The germline gives CDR1 SGHVS, CDR2 FNYEAQ. Here the CDR3 reads CASSQGPRTNYGYTF. The CDR3 nucleotides read TGTGCCAGCAGCCAAGGGCCACGGACTAACTATGGCTACACCTTC.

A word on this clonotype: The limits of the CDR3 on the DNA are not certain, so only TCRdb's listed CDR3 is given. The rearrangement uses TRBV7-9 and TRBJ2-7. 13 amino acids form the CDR3, both terminal residues included. CDR1 and CDR2 from the germline V gene are SEHNR and FQNEAQ (reference sequence). CDR3 loop: CASSARAETQYFV.

A remark on this clonotype: Compared with germline, one end of the junction differs, possibly owing to a read error. This chain joins TRBV7-9 and TRBJ2-1; 9 bases fit TRBD2. Germline CDR1 reads SEHNR; CDR2 reads FQNEAQ (reference sequence). The CDR3 totals 16 residues. This CDR3 reads CASSFPGSGGSNVQFF. The CDR3 coding sequence is TGTGCCAGCAGCTTTCCGGGAAGCGGGGGGAGCAATGTGCAGTTCTTC.